The T cell receptor beta chain under discussion was sequenced for a study of blood T cell repertoires in COVID-19. Overall study context: Samples taken during acute and convalescent COVID-19 were collected in the United States, Italy and Spain. T cells, B-cell-depleted T cells, or PBMCs supplied cDNA or gDNA.

Germline V gene sequence: CDR1 GTSNPN, CDR2 SVGIG (reference sequence). Between the trimmed V and J ends, which lost 2 bases and 4 bases, there was a span of 11 bases. There are 13 residues in the CDR3. Per the authors' pipeline: Reference gene primer amplification gave nucleated cell count estimates. Generated by immunoSEQ multiplex PCR, the TCRdb table keeps only in-frame clones and is missing some. V, J and clone size derive from that table, while D and trimming were established from the DNA sequence. The profile shows about 250,000 clones, around 88% of them singletons. The specimen was peripheral blood. The chain links TRBV30 to TRBJ1-2; D is perhaps TRBD1 (6 bases). The TCR was taken from an elderly man with acute or convalescent COVID-19. CDR3 loop: CAWSITGSYGYTF. DNA for the CDR3: TGTGCCTGGAGTATCACAGGGAGCTATGGCTACACCTTC.